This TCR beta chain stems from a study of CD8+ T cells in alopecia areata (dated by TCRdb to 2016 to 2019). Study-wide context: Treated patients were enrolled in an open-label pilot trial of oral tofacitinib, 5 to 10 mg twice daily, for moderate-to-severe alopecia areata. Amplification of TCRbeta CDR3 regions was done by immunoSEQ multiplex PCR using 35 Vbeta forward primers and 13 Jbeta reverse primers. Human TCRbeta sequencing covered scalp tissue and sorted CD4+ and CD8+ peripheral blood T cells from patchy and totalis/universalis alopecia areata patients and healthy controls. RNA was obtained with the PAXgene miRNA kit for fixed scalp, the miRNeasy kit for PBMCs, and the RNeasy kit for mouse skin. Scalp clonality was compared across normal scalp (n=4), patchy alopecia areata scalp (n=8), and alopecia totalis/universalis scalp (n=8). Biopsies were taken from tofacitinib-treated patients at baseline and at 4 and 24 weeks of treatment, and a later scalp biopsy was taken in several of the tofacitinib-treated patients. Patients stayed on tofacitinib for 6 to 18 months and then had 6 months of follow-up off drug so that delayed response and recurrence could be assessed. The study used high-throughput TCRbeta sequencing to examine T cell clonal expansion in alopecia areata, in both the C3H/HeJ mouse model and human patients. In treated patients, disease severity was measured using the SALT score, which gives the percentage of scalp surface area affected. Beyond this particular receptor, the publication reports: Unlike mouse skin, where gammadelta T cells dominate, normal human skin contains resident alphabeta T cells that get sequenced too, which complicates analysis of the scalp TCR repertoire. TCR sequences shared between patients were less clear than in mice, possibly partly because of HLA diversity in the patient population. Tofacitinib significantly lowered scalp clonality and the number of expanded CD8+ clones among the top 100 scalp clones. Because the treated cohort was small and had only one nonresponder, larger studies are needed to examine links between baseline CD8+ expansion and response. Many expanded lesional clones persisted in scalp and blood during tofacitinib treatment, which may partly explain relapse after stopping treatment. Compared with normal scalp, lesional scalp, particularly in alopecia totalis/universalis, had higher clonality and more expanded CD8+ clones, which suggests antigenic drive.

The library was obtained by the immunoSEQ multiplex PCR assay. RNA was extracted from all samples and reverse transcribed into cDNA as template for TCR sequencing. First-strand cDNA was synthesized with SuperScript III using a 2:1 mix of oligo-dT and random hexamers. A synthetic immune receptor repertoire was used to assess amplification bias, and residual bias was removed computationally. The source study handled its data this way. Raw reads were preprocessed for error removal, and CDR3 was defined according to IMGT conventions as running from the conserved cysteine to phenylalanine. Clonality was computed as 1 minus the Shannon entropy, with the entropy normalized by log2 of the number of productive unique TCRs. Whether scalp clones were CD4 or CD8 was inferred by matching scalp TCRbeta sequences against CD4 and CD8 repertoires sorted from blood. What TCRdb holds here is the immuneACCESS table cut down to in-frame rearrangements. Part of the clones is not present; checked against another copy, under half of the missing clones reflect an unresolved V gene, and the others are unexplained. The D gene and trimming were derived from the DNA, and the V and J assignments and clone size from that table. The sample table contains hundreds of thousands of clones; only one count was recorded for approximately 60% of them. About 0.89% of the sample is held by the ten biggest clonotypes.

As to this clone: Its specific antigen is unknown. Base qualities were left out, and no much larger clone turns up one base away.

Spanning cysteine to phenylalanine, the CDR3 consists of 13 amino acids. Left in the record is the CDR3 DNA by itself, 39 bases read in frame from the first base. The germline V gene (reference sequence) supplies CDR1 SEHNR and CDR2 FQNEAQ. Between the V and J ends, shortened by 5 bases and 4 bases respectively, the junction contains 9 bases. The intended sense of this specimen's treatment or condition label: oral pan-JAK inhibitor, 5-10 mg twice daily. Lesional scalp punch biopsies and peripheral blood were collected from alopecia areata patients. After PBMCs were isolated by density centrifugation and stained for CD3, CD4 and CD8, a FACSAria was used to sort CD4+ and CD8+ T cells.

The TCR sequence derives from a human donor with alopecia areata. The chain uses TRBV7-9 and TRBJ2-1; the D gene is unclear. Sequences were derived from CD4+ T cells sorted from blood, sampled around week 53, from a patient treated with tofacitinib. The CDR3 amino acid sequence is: CASSQVGYNEQFF. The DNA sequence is TGTGCCAGCAGCCAAGTAGGGTACAATGAGCAGTTCTTC.